Given below is one T cell receptor beta chain in context. This clonotype was seen a handful of times. Its specific antigen is unknown. No qualities accompany the bases; no much larger clone lies one base away. This entry belongs to a study of blood T cells in healthy people across ages (dated by TCRdb to between 2014 and 2017). About the full investigation: In model experiments, template switching captured about one uniquely barcoded TCR beta cDNA molecule for every two T cells. Age-related changes in TCR beta repertoire diversity were measured in the study by deep sequencing normalized with unique cDNA molecular identifiers. The donors were divided into four age groups: young (average around 15 years), middle-aged (approximately 42), aged (about 61) and long-lived (more than 75). To avoid experimental bias, donors of different ages were spread randomly across the sequencing lanes. Using the same blood draw, the study looked at two additional independent replicas of 1 million unique cDNA reads for two donors, one aged 18 to 30 and the other aged 80 or older.

The donors were roughly 38 Caucasian individuals from Russia, aged roughly 6 to 100 years, who were systemically healthy. Ten milliliters of peripheral blood were collected from each donor into EDTA-treated Vacutainer tubes. Ficoll-Paque density-gradient centrifugation was used to isolate PBMCs, with at least 6.5 million per sample. Total RNA, at least 6 micrograms per sample, was extracted from PBMCs with Trizol reagent. The percentages of naive CD45RAhigh/CD27high T cells were determined by flow cytometry on a PBMC aliquot from every donor. The paper's findings and limits, for the study overall: There was a strong correlation between observed TCR beta diversity and the percentage of naive T cells measured by flow cytometry. Total diversity estimates from one million sequenced T cells were considered lower bounds and underestimates. Donor CMV infection status was unknown, potentially confounding age-related changes in expanded clonotypes. Compared with the aged group, the long-lived group had more naive CD4+ T cells, fewer expanded clones and increased TCR diversity, a pattern suggesting age selection. Observed TCR beta diversity per million T cells fell roughly linearly with age, and a significant reduction was already apparent by age roughly 40. Conclusive comparison of naive and antigen-experienced compartments was prevented by the profiling of bulk unsorted PBMCs.

The method was 5' RACE. TCRdb shows the sequencer as Illumina HiSeq 2500. A second PCR of about 6 to 11 cycles was performed with a sample-barcoded 5' primer and a J-beta primer mix. Each TCR beta cDNA molecule received a unique molecular identifier from a template-switch 5' adaptor carrying 12 random nucleotides. At least 3 million CDR3-containing paired-end reads were obtained from each sample. First-strand cDNA synthesis was performed from all RNA using the Mint cDNA synthesis kit, with priming by a TRBC-specific oligonucleotide. All cDNA was treated with uracil-DNA glycosylase and then went through a first 18-cycle PCR with the universal primers M1SS and BC2_uni_R. The authors' analysis ran thus. Normalization of each sample was performed by random selection of 1 million high-quality reads, each carrying a distinct molecular identifier. Instead of being binned into consensus sequences, reads that shared molecular identifiers were thrown out. CDR3 identification, clonotype clustering and error correction used MiTCR with a Q25 quality threshold and the strictest error-elimination algorithm. A nonparametric unseen species model using Euler transformation provided a lower-bound estimate of total TCR beta diversity. In TCRdb, the public reads were trimmed at Q25 with fastp and aligned with MiXCR, with productive beta chains retained. Under each unique CDR3 protein, matching rows form one entry showing the most common genes and DNA. These V and J calls are TCRdb output, not the study's own analysis. This sample holds just over 1 million distinct CDR3 sequences; around 45% were observed only once. The ten largest account for approximately 20% of the sample.

Source material: blood. The clonotype was recovered from a woman in her sixties or seventies in good health.

For the CDR3, the sequence is CASSQGGADSQYF. The sequence in DNA is TGTGCCAGCAGCCAAGGGGGGGCGGACAGCCAGTACTTC. The sequence is built from TRBV4-2 and TRBJ2-5; the D segment might be TRBD1 or TRBD2, since each matches 6 bases. Looking up the germline V gene yields CDR1 LGHNA and CDR2 YNFKEQ. Relative to germline, V is 1 base shorter and J is 10 bases shorter, with 13 bases between their ends. Inclusive of the bounding cysteine and phenylalanine, the CDR3 is 13 residues long. Just CDR3 DNA is preserved here, 39 bases in frame from base 1.